This passage covers 25 T cell receptor beta chains from one sample sequenced in a study of low-dose radiotherapy and immunotherapy resistance in tumors. Covering alpha and beta chains, TRAV- and TRBV-specific primers were used for the first-strand cDNA. For amplifying TCRs, the PCR ran for approximately 21 cycles with Phusion, which was used together with a constant-region primer and the adapter on the V primers. TCRdb itself ran the reads through MiXCR, one entry per CDR3 protein. The data hold approximately 6,000 distinct CDR3 sequences, with roughly 80% observed a single time. These TCRs come from a human donor with advanced metastatic prostate, ovarian, gallbladder or colorectal cancer (not recorded which). This table probably holds off-target reads from a library built for another chain.

V and J are TRBV20-1 and TRBJ2-3; tentative D call: TRBD1 (6 bases). The V end was cut by 3 bases, the J end by 5 bases, with 21 bases between. In germline, CDR1 is DFQATT, CDR2 SNEGSKA (reference sequence). The CDR3 has 16 amino acids. CDR3 DNA: TGCAGTGCTAGTTCGTTTGGGGGCAGGGTCGGAGATACGCAGTATTTT. Amino acid sequence: CSASSFGGRVGDTQYF.

The V and J genes are TRBV18 and TRBJ1-2, with 7 bases matching TRBD1. The J segment lost 8 bases and the V segment lost 3 bases, leaving 9 bases of the junction unmatched. The CDR3 runs to 14 residues. The germline V gene has CDR1 KGHSH and CDR2 LQKENI. The CDR3 bases are TGTGCCAGCTCACCCAGCACAGGGGCGGAAGGCTACACCTTC. It encodes CASSPSTGAEGYTF.

The chain joins TRBV10-3 to TRBJ2-3, with TRBD2 identical over 10 bases. V was clipped by 6 bases and J by 0 bases; unmatched bases: 9. Germline V lookup: CDR1 ENHRY, CDR2 SYGVKD. The CDR3 consists of 17 residues. The CDR3 protein is CAISDPGLASSTDTQYF. CDR3 DNA: TGTGCCATCAGCGATCCGGGACTAGCGTCTAGCACAGATACGCAGTATTTT.

The genes are TRBV6-2 or TRBV6-3 and TRBJ1-5, with a tentative D call TRBD1 (5 bases). CDR1 is MNHEY, CDR2 SVGEGT, per germline. Between the trimmed V and J ends, which lost 6 bases and 1 base, there was a span of 10 bases. The CDR3 is made up of 14 amino acids. DNA for the CDR3: TGTGCCAGCAGCCTGGGACGGAGCAATCAGCCCCAGCATTTT. It encodes CASSLGRSNQPQHF.

The CDR3 protein is CASSQVLAVGEQFF. The CDR3 DNA follows: TGTGCCAGCAGCCAAGTGCTGGCGGTCGGGGAGCAGTTCTTC. The chain employs TRBV4-2 and TRBJ2-1; D is unclear. CDR1 and CDR2 (germline): LGHNA, YNFKEQ. The germline V and J ends were trimmed by 1 base and 10 bases, with 14 bases remaining between them. CDR3 size: 14 residues.

This chain links TRBV4-2 with TRBJ2-1, with TRBD2 matching 8 bases. Germline V gives CDR1 LGHNA, CDR2 YNFKEQ. Germline trimming cut 4 bases from V and 0 bases from J; bases unmatched to any gene: 8. There are 17 residues in the CDR3. CDR3 DNA: TGTGCCAGCAGCCGGGGGTCCAGCGGGGGCTCCTACAATGAGCAGTTCTTC. Its translation is CASSRGSSGGSYNEQFF.

This clonotype is large (0.1 to 1%). The rearrangement uses TRBV5-6 and TRBJ2-1; no clear D. The V end was cut by 1 base, the J end by 0 bases, with 5 bases between. Germline loops: CDR1 SGHDT, CDR2 YYEEEE. CDR3 length equals 14 residues. In nucleotides, the CDR3 is TGTGCCAGCAGCTTGTTAAGCTCCTACAATGAGCAGTTCTTC. It translates to CASSLLSSYNEQFF.

This chain links TRBV4-3 with TRBJ2-5; 7 bases are shared with TRBD2. The germline CDR1 and CDR2 sequences are LGHNA and YSLEER. V lost 5 bases, J lost 7 bases, and 13 bases stayed unmatched. The CDR3 length is 15 residues. The chain's CDR3 is CASSGSSGARGTQYF. Here the CDR3 DNA reads TGCGCCAGCAGCGGATCGAGCGGGGCCCGGGGGACCCAGTACTTC.

This clonotype was seen a handful of times. The rearrangement joins TRBV29-1 to TRBJ2-1, with D uncertain. Germline CDR1 is SQVTM and CDR2 is ANQGSEA. The CDR3 is 11 amino acids. V was clipped by 4 bases and J by 6 bases, with 7 bases between them. CDR3 in amino acids: CSVGRVNEQFF. The DNA of the CDR3 is TGCAGCGTTGGAAGGGTCAATGAGCAGTTCTTC.

The V call is TRBV2, the J call TRBJ2-1, with 9 bases that match TRBD2. CDR1 is SNHLY, CDR2 FYNNEI, per germline. The CDR3 totals 14 residues. V shed 10 bases and J 7 bases; nucleotides not matched to a gene: 11. CDR3 sequence (DNA): TGTGCCACCCGGCGGGGCGGGGGGGCGAATGAGCAGTTCTTC. This encodes CATRRGGGANEQFF.

The chain employs TRBV6-5 and TRBJ1-2; 7 nucleotides agree with TRBD1. Unmatched junction bases numbered 8, after V lost 6 bases and J lost 7 bases. CDR3 length: 13 amino acids. CDR1 and CDR2 (germline): MNHEY, SVGAGI. Here the CDR3 reads CASSTTGHIGYTF. CDR3 sequence (DNA): TGTGCCAGCAGCACGACAGGGCATATTGGCTACACCTTC.

The sample holds a few counts of this clonotype. The chain employs TRBV29-1 and TRBJ1-2, with 10 bases aligning to TRBD1. The V gene end was trimmed by 6 bases and the J gene end by 6 bases; junction bases not matched to a gene: 7. Germline CDR1 SQVTM, CDR2 ANQGSEA. The CDR3 covers 13 residues. The DNA of the CDR3 is TGCAGCGTGTCCGGGACAGGGGTGGATGGCTACACCTTC. Its translation: CSVSGTGVDGYTF.

The chain employs TRBV20-1 and TRBJ1-3; a weak D match, TRBD1 (5 bases). The germline CDR1 and CDR2 sequences are DFQATT and SNEGSKA (reference sequence). The CDR3 covers 14 residues. The germline V and J ends were trimmed by 6 bases and 1 base, with 13 bases remaining between them. The CDR3 loop is CSAFRGVSGNTIYF. The CDR3 DNA reads TGCAGTGCATTTCGGGGGGTTTCTGGAAACACCATATATTTT.

The chain has TRBV2 and TRBJ2-5; 7 nucleotides line up with TRBD2. Unmatched junction bases numbered 3, after V lost 3 bases and J lost 5 bases. CDR1 SNHLY and CDR2 FYNNEI come from the germline V gene. There are 13 residues in the CDR3. The CDR3 DNA is TGTGCCAGCAGTGACAGGCGGGGGGAGACCCAGTACTTC. Its protein product is CASSDRRGETQYF.

The chain carries TRBV27 and TRBJ2-7; the D is unclear. The V gene lost 2 bases and the J gene lost 0 bases, with 14 bases spanning the gap. This CDR3 has 16 amino acids. Per germline, CDR1 MNHEY and CDR2 SMNVEV (reference sequence). The CDR3 loop is CASSLTEAVLSYEQYF. CDR3 DNA: TGTGCCAGCAGTTTAACCGAGGCAGTCCTCTCCTACGAGCAGTACTTC.

CDR3 sequence (DNA): TGTGCCAGCAGTGTTCCTACAGGAACCTACGAGCAGTACTTC. Translated, it gives CASSVPTGTYEQYF. The chain joins TRBV12-3 or TRBV12-4 to TRBJ2-7; D is possibly TRBD1 (5 bases). V was shortened by 5 bases and J by 2 bases, with 13 bases between the two germline ends. This CDR3 has 14 residues.

The chain carries TRBV5-4 and TRBJ2-7; 14 bases are a match to TRBD2. The V and J ends lost 5 bases and 5 bases, in that order; junction bases with no gene match: 6. Germline V gives CDR1 SGHNT, CDR2 YYREEE (reference sequence). The CDR3 is made up of 15 amino acids. CDR3 region: CASSPGTSGSNEQYF. CDR3 sequence (DNA): TGTGCCAGCAGTCCCGGGACTAGCGGGAGTAACGAGCAGTACTTC.

The chain links TRBV5-4 to TRBJ1-2; 9 bases match TRBD1. Per germline, CDR1 SGHNT and CDR2 YYREEE (reference sequence). The CDR3 has 13 residues. J gave up 7 bases and V 4 bases, and 5 bases lay outside the gene matches. The CDR3 DNA follows: TGTGCCAGCAGCGCCGGGACAGGGATTGGCTACACCTTC. This gives the protein CASSAGTGIGYTF.

The chain joins TRBV29-1 to TRBJ1-1; the D is unclear. Germline CDR1 and CDR2: SQVTM and ANQGSEA. Deletions cut 7 bases from V and 1 base from J, with 4 bases between. The CDR3 consists of 10 residues. The chain's CDR3 is CSGENTEAFF. As DNA, the CDR3 is TGCAGCGGAGAGAACACTGAAGCTTTCTTT.

This clonotype was picked up one time. The chain is built from TRBV5-6 and TRBJ2-5; weak D call: TRBD2 (5 bases). CDR3 size: 13 residues. Trimming took 1 base from V and 5 from J, leaving 9 bases between them. Germline-derived CDR1 and CDR2 are SGHDT and YYEEEE. CDR3 residues: CASSLTGVETQYF. The CDR3 DNA sequence: TGTGCCAGCAGCTTGACCGGGGTTGAGACCCAGTACTTC.

The V call is TRBV14, the J call TRBJ2-7, with TRBD2 identical over 10 bases. The CDR3 totals 16 residues. After removal of 4 bases from V and 6 bases from J, the junction contained 12 bases not matched to a gene. Germline loops: CDR1 SGHDN, CDR2 FVKESK. The CDR3 reads CASSPTSSGRASEQYF. CDR3 bases: TGTGCCAGCAGCCCTACTAGCAGCGGGAGGGCTTCCGAGCAGTACTTC.

The genes are TRBV24-1 and TRBJ2-7; D call uncertain. This CDR3 contains 17 residues. V was cut by 1 base and J by 1 base, with 16 bases left in between. Germline CDR1 KGHDR, CDR2 SFDVKD. CDR3 nucleotide sequence: TGTGCCACCAGTGATTTTTCGGGCCGAACAGTTTCCTACGAGCAGTACTTC. Residues: CATSDFSGRTVSYEQYF.

The CDR3 is CASSPGTGVPGYEQYF. The DNA for the CDR3 is TGTGCCAGCAGTCCCGGGACAGGGGTCCCAGGGTACGAGCAGTACTTC. This chain links TRBV27 with TRBJ2-7; TRBD1 matches 10 bases. The germline V gene encodes CDR1 MNHEY and CDR2 SMNVEV (reference sequence). The CDR3 has 16 amino acids. V dropped 5 bases and J dropped 4; count of bases not matched to a gene: 11.

The chain couples TRBV6-2 or TRBV6-3 to TRBJ1-5; maybe TRBD1 (5 bases). V dropped 6 bases and J dropped 2 bases, with 17 bases sitting between them. The CDR3 runs to 16 residues. From germline, CDR1 is MNHEY and CDR2 SVGEGT. This CDR3 reads CASSSGVGGGNQPQHF. DNA for the CDR3: TGTGCCAGCAGCAGTGGGGTTGGGGGTGGCAATCAGCCCCAGCATTTT.

This clonotype was seen a few times. The chain employs TRBV30 and TRBJ2-5; 9 positions match TRBD1. Germline trimming cut 3 bases from V and 4 bases from J; bases unmatched to any gene: 3. The CDR3 is 13 amino acids. Germline CDR1 GTSNPN, CDR2 SVGIG (reference sequence). The CDR3 sequence is CAWSRDRVETQYF. CDR3 nucleotide sequence: TGTGCCTGGAGCCGGGACAGGGTAGAGACCCAGTACTTC.